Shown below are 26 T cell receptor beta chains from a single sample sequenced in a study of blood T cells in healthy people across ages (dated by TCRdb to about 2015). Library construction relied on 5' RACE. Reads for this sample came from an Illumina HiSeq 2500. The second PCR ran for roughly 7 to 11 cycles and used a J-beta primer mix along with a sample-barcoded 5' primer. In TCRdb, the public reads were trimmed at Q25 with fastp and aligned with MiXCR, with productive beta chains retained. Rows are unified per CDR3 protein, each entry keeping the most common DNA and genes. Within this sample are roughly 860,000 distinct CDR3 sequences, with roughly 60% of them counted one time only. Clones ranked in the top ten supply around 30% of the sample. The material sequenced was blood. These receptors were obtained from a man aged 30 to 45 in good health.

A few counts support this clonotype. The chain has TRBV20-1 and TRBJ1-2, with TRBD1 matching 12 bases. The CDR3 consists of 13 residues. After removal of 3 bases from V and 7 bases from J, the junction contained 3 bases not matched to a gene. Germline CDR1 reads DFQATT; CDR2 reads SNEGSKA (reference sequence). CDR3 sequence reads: CSARGQGAGGYTF. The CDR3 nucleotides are TGCAGTGCTAGGGGACAGGGGGCAGGTGGCTACACCTTC.

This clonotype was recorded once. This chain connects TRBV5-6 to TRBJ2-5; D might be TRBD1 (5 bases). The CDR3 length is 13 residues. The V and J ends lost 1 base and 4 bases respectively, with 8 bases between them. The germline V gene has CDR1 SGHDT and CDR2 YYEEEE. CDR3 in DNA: TGTGCCAGCAGCTTGAGGACAATAGAGACCCAGTACTTC. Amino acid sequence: CASSLRTIETQYF.

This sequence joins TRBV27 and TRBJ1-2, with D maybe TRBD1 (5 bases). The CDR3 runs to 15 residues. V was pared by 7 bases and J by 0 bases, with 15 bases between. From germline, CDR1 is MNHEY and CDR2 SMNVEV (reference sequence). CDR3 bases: TGTGCCAGCACCCTAACCCCCAGGGCTAACTATGGCTACACCTTC. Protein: CASTLTPRANYGYTF.

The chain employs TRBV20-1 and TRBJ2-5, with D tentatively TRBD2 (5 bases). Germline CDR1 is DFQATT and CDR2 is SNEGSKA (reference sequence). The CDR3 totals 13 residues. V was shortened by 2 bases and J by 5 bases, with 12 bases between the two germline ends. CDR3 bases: TGCAGTGCTAGACGAGGGATACGGGAGACCCAGTACTTC. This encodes CSARRGIRETQYF.

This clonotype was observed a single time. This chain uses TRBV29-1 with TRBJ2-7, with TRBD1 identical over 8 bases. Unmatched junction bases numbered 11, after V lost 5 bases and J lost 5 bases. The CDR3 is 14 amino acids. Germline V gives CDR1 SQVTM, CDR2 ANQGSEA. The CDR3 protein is CSVKSQGAMNEQYF. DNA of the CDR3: TGCAGCGTTAAAAGTCAGGGGGCAATGAACGAGCAGTACTTC.

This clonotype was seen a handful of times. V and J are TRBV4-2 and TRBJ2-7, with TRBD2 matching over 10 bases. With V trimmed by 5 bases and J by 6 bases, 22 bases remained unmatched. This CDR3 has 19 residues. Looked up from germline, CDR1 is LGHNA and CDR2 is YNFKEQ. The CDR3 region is CASSKALGSGGRSFSEQYF. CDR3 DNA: TGTGCCAGCAGCAAAGCCCTAGGTAGCGGGGGGCGTAGCTTCTCCGAGCAGTACTTC.

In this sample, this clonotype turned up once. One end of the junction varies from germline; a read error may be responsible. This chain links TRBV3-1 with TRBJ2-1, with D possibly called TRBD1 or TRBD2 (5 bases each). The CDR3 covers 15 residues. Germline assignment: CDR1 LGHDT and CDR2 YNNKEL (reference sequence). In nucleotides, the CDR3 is TGTGCCAGCAGCCAAGGGGGGACCTCTAACAATGAGCAGTTCTTT. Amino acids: CASSQGGTSNNEQFF.

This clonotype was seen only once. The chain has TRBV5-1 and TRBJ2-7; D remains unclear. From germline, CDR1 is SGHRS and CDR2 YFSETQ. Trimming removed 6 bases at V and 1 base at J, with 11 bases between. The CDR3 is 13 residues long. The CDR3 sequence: CASMGSSSYEQYF. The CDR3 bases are TGCGCCAGCATGGGCAGTTCTTCCTACGAGCAGTACTTC.

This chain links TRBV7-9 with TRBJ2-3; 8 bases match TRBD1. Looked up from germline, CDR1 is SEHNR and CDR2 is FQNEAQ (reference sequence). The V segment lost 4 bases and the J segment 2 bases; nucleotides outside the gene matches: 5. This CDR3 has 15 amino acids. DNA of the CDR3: TGTGCCAGCAGCTCGGGACAGGCCGTCACAGATACGCAGTATTTT. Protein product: CASSSGQAVTDTQYF.

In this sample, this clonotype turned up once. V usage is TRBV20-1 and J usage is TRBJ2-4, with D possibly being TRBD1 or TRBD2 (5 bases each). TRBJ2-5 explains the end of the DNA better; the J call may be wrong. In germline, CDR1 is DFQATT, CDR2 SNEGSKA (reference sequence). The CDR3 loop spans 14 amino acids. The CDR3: CSARTLRGEETQYF. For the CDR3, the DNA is TGCAGTGCAAGGACATTAAGGGGAGAGGAGACCCAGTACTTC.

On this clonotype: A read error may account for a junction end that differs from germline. The DNA of the CDR3 is TGTGCCATTAGTGAGTCGGGTAGCGCGACCTACGAGCAGTACTTC. This encodes CAISESGSATYEQYF. The chain uses TRBV10-3 and TRBJ2-7, with D perhaps matching TRBD2 (5 bases). Germline loops: CDR1 ENHRY, CDR2 SYGVKD. CDR3 size: 15 residues.

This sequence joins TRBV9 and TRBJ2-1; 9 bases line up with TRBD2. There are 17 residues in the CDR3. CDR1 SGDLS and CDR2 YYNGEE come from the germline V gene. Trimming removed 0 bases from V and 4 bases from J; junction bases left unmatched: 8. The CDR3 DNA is TGTGCCAGCAGCGTAGTAGCGGGGGCCCCGAGTTACAATGAGCAGTTCTTC. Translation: CASSVVAGAPSYNEQFF.

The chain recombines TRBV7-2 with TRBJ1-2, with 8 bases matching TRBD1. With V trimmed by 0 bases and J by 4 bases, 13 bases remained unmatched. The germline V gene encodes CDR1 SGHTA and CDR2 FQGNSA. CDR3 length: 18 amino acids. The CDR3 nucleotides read TGTGCCAGCAGCTTAGCCACCCGGGGGCAGGGGGCAAGCTATGGCTACACCTTC. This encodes CASSLATRGQGASYGYTF.

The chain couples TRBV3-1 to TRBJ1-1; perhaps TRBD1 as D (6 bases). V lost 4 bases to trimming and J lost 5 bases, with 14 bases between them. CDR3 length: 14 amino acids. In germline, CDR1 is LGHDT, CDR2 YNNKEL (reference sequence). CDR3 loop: CASSLLQGWTEAFF. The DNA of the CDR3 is TGTGCCAGCAGCCTATTACAGGGTTGGACTGAAGCTTTCTTT.

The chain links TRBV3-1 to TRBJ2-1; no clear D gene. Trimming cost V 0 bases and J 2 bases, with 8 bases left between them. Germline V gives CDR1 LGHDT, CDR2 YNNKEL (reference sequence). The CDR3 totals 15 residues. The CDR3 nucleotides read TGTGCCAGCAGCCAAGATGTTTCACCCTACAATGAGCAGTTCTTC. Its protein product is CASSQDVSPYNEQFF.

CDR3 sequence reads: CASSQLDRGFEKLFF. CDR3 nucleotide sequence: TGCGCCAGCAGCCAATTGGACAGGGGGTTCGAAAAACTGTTTTTT. V and J are TRBV4-3 and TRBJ1-4; 10 bases match TRBD1. V was clipped by 2 bases and J by 8 bases; unmatched bases: 5. The CDR3 length is 15 residues. Germline loops: CDR1 LGHNA, CDR2 YSLEER.

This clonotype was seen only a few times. CDR3 sequence reads: CASRRAELTYGYTF. The CDR3 DNA follows: TGTGCCAGCAGACGGGCTGAGTTAACCTATGGCTACACCTTC. This rearrangement joins TRBV27 to TRBJ1-2; D is uncertain. The CDR3 runs 14 residues. From germline, CDR1 is MNHEY and CDR2 SMNVEV (reference sequence). Trimming cost V 6 bases and J 4 bases, with 15 bases left between them.

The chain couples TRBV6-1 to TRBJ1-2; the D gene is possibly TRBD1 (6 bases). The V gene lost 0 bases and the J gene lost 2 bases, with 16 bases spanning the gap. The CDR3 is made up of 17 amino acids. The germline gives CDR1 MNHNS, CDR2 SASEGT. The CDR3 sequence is CASSEAGGPSPNYGYTF. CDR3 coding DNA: TGTGCCAGCAGTGAAGCGGGGGGGCCATCTCCAAACTATGGCTACACCTTC.

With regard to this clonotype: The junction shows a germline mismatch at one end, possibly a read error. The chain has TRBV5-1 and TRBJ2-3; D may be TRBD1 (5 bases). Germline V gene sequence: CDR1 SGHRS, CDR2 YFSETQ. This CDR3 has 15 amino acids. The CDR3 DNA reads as TGCGCCGGCAGCTTCTCGGACACAATCACAGATACGCAGTATTTT. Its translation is CAGSFSDTITDTQYF.

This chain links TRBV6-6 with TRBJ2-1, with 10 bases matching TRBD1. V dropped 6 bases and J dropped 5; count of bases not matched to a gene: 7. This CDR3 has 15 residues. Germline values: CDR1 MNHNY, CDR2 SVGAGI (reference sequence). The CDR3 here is CASRHGQGGNNEQFF. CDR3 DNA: TGTGCCAGCAGACACGGACAGGGGGGAAACAATGAGCAGTTCTTC.

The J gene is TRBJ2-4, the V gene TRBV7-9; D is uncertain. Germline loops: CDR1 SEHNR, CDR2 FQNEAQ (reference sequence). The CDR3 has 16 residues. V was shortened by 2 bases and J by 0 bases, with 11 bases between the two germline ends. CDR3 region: CASSLYGPIAKNIQYF. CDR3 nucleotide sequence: TGTGCCAGCAGCTTATACGGTCCGATAGCCAAAAACATTCAGTACTTC.

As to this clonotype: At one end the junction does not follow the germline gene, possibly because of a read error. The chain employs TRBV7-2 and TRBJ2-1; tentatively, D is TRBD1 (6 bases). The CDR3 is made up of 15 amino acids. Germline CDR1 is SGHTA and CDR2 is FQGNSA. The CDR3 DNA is TGTGTCAGCAGCGCGTACAGGGTCAGTAACAATGAGCAGTTCTTC. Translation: CVSSAYRVSNNEQFF.

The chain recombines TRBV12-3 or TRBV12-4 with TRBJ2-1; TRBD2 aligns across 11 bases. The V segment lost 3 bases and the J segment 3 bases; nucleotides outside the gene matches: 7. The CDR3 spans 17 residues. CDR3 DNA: TGTGCCAGCAGTTTCAGTCTAGCGGGGGGCCTCTACAATGAGCAGTTCTTC. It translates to CASSFSLAGGLYNEQFF.

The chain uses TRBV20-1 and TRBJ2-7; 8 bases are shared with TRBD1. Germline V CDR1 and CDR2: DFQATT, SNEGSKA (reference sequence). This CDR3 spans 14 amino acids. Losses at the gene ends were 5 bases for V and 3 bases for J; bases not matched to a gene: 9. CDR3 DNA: TGCAGTGCTCCCGGACAGGGACTTAGCTACGAGCAGTACTTC. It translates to CSAPGQGLSYEQYF.

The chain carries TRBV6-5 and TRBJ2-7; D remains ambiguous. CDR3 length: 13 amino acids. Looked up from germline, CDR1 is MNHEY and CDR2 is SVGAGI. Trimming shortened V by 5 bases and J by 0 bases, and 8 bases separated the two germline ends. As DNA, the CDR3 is TGTGCCAGCAGTACAGACATCTCCTACGAGCAGTACTTC. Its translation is CASSTDISYEQYF.

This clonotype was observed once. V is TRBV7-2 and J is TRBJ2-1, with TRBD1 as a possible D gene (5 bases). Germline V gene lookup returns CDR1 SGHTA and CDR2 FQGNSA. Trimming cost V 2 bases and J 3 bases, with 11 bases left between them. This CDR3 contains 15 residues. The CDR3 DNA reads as TGTGCCAGCAGCTTATTGTGGGGCAACTACAATGAGCAGTTCTTC. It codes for CASSLLWGNYNEQFF.